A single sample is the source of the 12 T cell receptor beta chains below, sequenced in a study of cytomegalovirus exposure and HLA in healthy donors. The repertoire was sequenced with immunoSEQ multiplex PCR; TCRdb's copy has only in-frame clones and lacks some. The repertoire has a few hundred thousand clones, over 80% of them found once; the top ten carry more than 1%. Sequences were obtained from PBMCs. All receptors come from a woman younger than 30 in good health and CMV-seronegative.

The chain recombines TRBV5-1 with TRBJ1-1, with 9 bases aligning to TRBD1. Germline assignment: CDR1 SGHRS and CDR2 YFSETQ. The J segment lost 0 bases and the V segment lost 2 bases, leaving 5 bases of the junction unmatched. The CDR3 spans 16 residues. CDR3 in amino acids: CASSLLGTGMNTEAFF. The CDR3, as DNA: TGCGCCAGCAGCTTATTAGGGACAGGGATGAACACTGAAGCTTTCTTT.

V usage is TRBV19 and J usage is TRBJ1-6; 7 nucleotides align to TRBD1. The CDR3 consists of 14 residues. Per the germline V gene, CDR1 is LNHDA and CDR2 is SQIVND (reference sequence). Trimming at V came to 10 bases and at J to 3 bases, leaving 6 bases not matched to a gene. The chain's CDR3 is CATQRDSYNSPLHF. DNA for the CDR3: TGTGCCACCCAAAGGGACAGCTATAATTCACCCCTCCACTTT. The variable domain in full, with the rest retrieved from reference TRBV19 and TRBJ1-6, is DGGITQSPKYLFRKEGQNVTLSCEQNLNHDAMYWYRQDPGQGLRLIYYSQIVNDFQKGDIAEGYSVSREKKESFPLTVTSAQKNPTAFYLCATQRDSYNSPLHFGNGTRLTVT.

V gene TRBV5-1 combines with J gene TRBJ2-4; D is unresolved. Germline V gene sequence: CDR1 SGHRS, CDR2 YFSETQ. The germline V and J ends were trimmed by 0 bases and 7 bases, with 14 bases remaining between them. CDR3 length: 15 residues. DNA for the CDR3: TGCGCCAGCAGCTTGGCTGCAGCTAGTCTCAACATTCAGTACTTC. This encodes CASSLAAASLNIQYF.

For the CDR3, the DNA is TGCGCCAGCAGCTCTCGACAGGGGACCATGATCACTGAAGCTTTCTTT. Its protein is CASSSRQGTMITEAFF. The rearrangement links TRBV5-1 to TRBJ1-1, with 8 bases lining up with TRBD1. The CDR3 has 16 amino acids. V was clipped by 3 bases and J by 4 bases; unmatched bases: 11. CDR1 and CDR2 (germline): SGHRS, YFSETQ. Full variable domain (remainder filled in from reference TRBV5-1 and TRBJ1-1): KAGVTQTPRYLIKTRGQQVTLSCSPISGHRSVSWYQQTPGQGLQFLFEYFSETQRNKGNFPGRFSGRQFSNSRSEMNVSTLELGDSALYLCASSSRQGTMITEAFFGQGTRLTVV.

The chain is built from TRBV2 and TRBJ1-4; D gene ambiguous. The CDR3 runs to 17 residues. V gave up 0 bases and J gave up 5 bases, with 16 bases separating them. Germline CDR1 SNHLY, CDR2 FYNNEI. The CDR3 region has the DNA TGTGCCAGCAGTGAAGCGGCAGGCGAGGGCCCGAATGAAAAACTGTTTTTT. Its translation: CASSEAAGEGPNEKLFF.

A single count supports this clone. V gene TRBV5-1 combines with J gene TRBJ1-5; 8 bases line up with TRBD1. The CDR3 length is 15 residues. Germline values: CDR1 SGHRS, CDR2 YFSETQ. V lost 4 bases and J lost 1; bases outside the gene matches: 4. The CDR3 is CASSKTGVSNQPQHF. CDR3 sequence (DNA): TGCGCCAGCAGCAAGACAGGGGTGAGCAATCAGCCCCAGCATTTT.

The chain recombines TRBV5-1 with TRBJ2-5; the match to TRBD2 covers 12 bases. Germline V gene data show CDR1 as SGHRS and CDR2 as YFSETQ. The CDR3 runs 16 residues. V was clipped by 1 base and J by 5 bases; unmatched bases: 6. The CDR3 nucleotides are TGCGCCAGCAGCTTGACGCTAGCGGGAGGGTTGGAGACCCAGTACTTC. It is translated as CASSLTLAGGLETQYF.

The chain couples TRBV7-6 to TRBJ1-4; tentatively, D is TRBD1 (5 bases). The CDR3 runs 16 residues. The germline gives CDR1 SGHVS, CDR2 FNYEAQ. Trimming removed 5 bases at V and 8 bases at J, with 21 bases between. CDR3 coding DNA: TGTGCCAGCAGCCTCTACGCCCTGATTGGGGCCGAAAAACTGTTTTTT. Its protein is CASSLYALIGAEKLFF.

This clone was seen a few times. This CDR3 is CASTGSVNTEAFF. The CDR3 bases are TGTGCCAGCACGGGTAGTGTGAACACTGAAGCTTTCTTT. The V gene is TRBV6-5, the J gene TRBJ1-1; D gene ambiguous. The ends were cut back, 7 bases at V and 0 bases at J, with 9 bases in the middle. The germline gives CDR1 MNHEY, CDR2 SVGAGI. This CDR3 is 13 amino acids long.

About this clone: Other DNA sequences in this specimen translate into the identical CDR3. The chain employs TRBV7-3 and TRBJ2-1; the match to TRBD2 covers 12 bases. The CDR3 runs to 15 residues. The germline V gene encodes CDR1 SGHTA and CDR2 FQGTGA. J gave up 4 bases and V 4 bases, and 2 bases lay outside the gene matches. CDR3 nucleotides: TGTGCCAGCAGCTCAGGGACTAGCGGGTACAATGAGCAGTTCTTC. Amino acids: CASSSGTSGYNEQFF.

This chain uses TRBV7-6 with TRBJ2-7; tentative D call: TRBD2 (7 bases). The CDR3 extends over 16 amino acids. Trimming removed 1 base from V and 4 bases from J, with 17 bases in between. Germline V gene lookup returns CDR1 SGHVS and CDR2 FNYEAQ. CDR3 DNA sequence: TGTGCCAGCAGCTTAGTCGATCGGGGGGCCGCGTACGAGCAGTACTTC. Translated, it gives CASSLVDRGAAYEQYF.

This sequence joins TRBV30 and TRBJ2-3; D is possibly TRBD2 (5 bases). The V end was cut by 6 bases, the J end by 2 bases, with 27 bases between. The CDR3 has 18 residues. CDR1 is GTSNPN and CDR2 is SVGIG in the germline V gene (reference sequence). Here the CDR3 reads CACGVLKRSAIVTDTQYF. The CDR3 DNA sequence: TGTGCCTGCGGCGTACTAAAGCGGAGCGCTATCGTCACAGATACGCAGTATTTT.